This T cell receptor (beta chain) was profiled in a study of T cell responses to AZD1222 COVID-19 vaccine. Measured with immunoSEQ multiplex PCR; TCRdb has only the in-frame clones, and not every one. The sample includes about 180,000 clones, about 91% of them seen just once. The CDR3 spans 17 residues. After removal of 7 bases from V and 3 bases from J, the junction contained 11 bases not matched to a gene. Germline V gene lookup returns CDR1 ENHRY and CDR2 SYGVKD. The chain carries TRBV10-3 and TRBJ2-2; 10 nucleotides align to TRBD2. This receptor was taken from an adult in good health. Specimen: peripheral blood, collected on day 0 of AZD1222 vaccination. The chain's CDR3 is CAITPSGGGLDTGELFF. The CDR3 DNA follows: TGTGCCATCACCCCTAGCGGGGGAGGTTTGGACACCGGGGAGCTGTTTTTT.